This TCR beta chain was obtained from a study of cytomegalovirus exposure and HLA in healthy donors. Study outcomes and limitations: Later, an analysis found that TCR clusters from the first cohort tended to co-occur in the 120 validation repertoires. Testing in vitro showed three CMV-associated chains specific for CMV antigens. For most TCR sequences rarity was the rule, although some public TCRs occurred in many donors.

For this clone: The antigen remains unidentified.

The CDR3 has 13 amino acids. From germline, CDR1 is SGHDT and CDR2 YYEEEE. With V trimmed by 3 bases and J by 2 bases, 2 bases remained unmatched. TCRdb's copy holds only in-frame clones and misses some; the assay was immunoSEQ multiplex PCR. The sample contains 250,000 to 350,000 clones, roughly nine tenths of which appear only once. The clonotype was recovered from a woman in her twenties or thirties in good health and CMV-seropositive. The V and J genes are TRBV5-6 and TRBJ2-7; the match to TRBD1 covers 7 bases. Sequenced input: PBMCs. In DNA form, the CDR3 reads TGTGCCAGCAGCTCACAGGGGACCTACGAGCAGTACTTC. It encodes CASSSQGTYEQYF. Together with reference TRBV5-6 and TRBJ2-7, the CDR3 gives the full variable domain: DAGVTQSPTHLIKTRGQQVTLRCSPKSGHDTVSWYQQALGQGPQFIFQYYEEEERQRGNFPDRFSGHQFPNYSSELNVNALLLGDSALYLCASSSQGTYEQYFGPGTRLTVT.